This T cell receptor beta chain is drawn from a study of graft-versus-host responses after intestinal transplantation. Background on the study: Anti-thymocyte globulin induction, then tacrolimus and steroids for around three years, went to all recipients. Study-wide points: Among recipient marrow samples, GvH clones were found; some appeared first in ileum or blood. High graft-versus-host to host-versus-graft clonal ratios were seen in allografts of patients with graft-donor T cell macrochimerism.

Data came from immunoSEQ multiplex PCR; TCRdb stores just in-frame clones and leaves some out. The table has 40,000 to 55,000 clones, 95% seen once. For this clone: Its specificity is unknown.

The CDR3 consists of 17 residues. CDR1 and CDR2 from the germline V gene are MDHEN and SYDVKM. V was shortened by 2 bases and J by 1 base, with 15 bases between the two germline ends. The sequence derives from a human donor who was the organ donor for an intestinal transplant. The source was unstimulated CD8+ T cells sorted from spleen or lymph node cells, collected before transplant. V is TRBV28 and J is TRBJ2-4, with no clear D. The CDR3 bases are TGTGCCAGCAGTTTAGGTCCGGGTTCGTTTGCCAAAAACATTCAGTACTTC. Its translation is CASSLGPGSFAKNIQYF.